This entry is about one TCR beta chain. Its antigen remains unidentified. The PCR ran on 60 Vbeta and 13 Jbeta primers. Using immunoSEQ multiplex PCR, the repertoire was profiled, and TCRdb retains in-frame clones only, with some absent. The sample holds under 200,000 clones, about three quarters seen once. This CDR3 spans 13 amino acids. Trimming left V 2 bases short and J 4 bases short, with 8 bases between. CDR1 is MGHDK, CDR2 SYGVNS, per germline. This record comes from a study of cytomegalovirus exposure and HLA in healthy donors. General study results and limits: Accurate prediction of HLA-A and HLA-B alleles (for most subjects) was reportedly achieved from TCR beta sequences. At a 0.05 false discovery rate, a later analysis found 16,951 TCR beta sequences to be associated with HLA alleles. Researchers reported in a later analysis that a missense DCLRE1C variant was tied to TCR beta V- and J-gene trimming.

This TCR was sampled from a woman in her thirties or forties in good health and CMV-seropositive. The chain uses TRBV25-1 and TRBJ1-2, with D unclear. Source material: PBMCs. The CDR3 reads CASSEPGSYGYTF. DNA of the CDR3: TGTGCCAGCAGTGAACCCGGGTCCTATGGCTACACCTTC.